One and the same sample provided the 32 T cell receptor beta chains below, sequenced in a study of T cells after posttransplantation cyclophosphamide (dated by TCRdb to the mid-2010s). The receptor library was made with the immunoSEQ multiplex PCR assay. The table comes from immuneACCESS by way of TCRdb, which keeps in-frame sequences with V and J called. Part of the clones is missing from these tables; in studies checked, under half for an unresolved V gene and the rest for unknown reasons. The sample table lists tens of thousands of clones, approximately 71% of them with a count of one. The biggest ten clones account for approximately 0.65% of the sample. The sequenced sample consisted of memory CD4+ T cells sorted from PBMCs. These receptors were taken from a woman aged 55-70 years in good health, CMV-negative, and a related stem cell transplant donor.

The gene calls are TRBV5-1 and TRBJ2-5; 7 bases fit TRBD1. V shed 4 bases and J 5 bases; nucleotides not matched to a gene: 11. The CDR3 spans 15 residues. The germline V gene has CDR1 SGHRS and CDR2 YFSETQ. The CDR3 region has the DNA TGCGCCAGCAGCCCGGGTGGACAGGTTTTGGAGACCCAGTACTTC. This gives the protein CASSPGGQVLETQYF.

The V call is TRBV9, the J call TRBJ1-2; TRBD1 matches at 8 bases. The CDR3 runs to 15 residues. CDR1 SGDLS and CDR2 YYNGEE come from the germline V gene. The V segment lost 2 bases and the J segment 0 bases; nucleotides outside the gene matches: 3. The CDR3 DNA is TGTGCCAGCAGCGTGGGACAGGCAACTAACTATGGCTACACCTTC. Translated, it gives CASSVGQATNYGYTF.

The chain recombines TRBV21-1 with TRBJ2-1; TRBD1, the D gene given by the table, was not confirmed from the DNA. TRBV21-1 is tagged as a pseudogene. The CDR3 loop spans 15 amino acids. The CDR3 is CASNLGTGPLNEQFF. Here the CDR3 DNA reads TGTGCCAGCAACCTGGGGACAGGGCCCCTCAATGAGCAGTTCTTC.

V and J are TRBV7-2 and TRBJ1-1, with TRBD1 matching 7 bases. The ends lost 1 base at V and 1 base at J; junction bases unmatched: 3. Germline V gives CDR1 SGHTA, CDR2 FQGNSA. The CDR3 loop spans 15 amino acids. CDR3 region: CASSLVPGGNTEAFF. In nucleotides, the CDR3 is TGTGCCAGCAGCTTAGTTCCAGGGGGGAACACTGAAGCTTTCTTT.

The chain recombines TRBV7-9 with TRBJ2-7, with a tentative D call TRBD1 (5 bases). Trimming removed 1 base at V and 6 bases at J, with 13 bases between. The CDR3 runs to 14 residues. Germline CDR1 reads SEHNR; CDR2 reads FQNEAQ (reference sequence). The CDR3 DNA sequence: TGTGCCAGCAGCTTAGGGTCGGCAGGGCTCGAGCAGTACTTC. Translating it yields CASSLGSAGLEQYF.

As DNA, the CDR3 is TGCGCCAGCAGGGGACTAGCGGGAGGGGTGGACGAGCAGTACTTC. As protein: CASRGLAGGVDEQYF. This sequence joins TRBV10-2 and TRBJ2-7; TRBD2 aligns across 16 bases. This CDR3 is 15 amino acids long. The V segment lost 6 bases and the J segment 5 bases; nucleotides outside the gene matches: 4. From germline, CDR1 is WSHSY and CDR2 SAAADI.

V is TRBV9 and J is TRBJ1-3; D may be TRBD1 (6 bases). V gave up 3 bases and J gave up 7 bases, with 17 bases separating them. CDR3 length equals 15 residues. CDR1 and CDR2 from the germline V gene are SGDLS and YYNGEE. The CDR3, as DNA: TGTGCCAGCAGCGATCCCCACAGGGATAGGAACACCATATATTTT. Residues: CASSDPHRDRNTIYF.

This chain joins TRBV19 and TRBJ2-7; 10 bases are shared with TRBD1. Germline assignment: CDR1 LNHDA and CDR2 SQIVND (reference sequence). Germline trimming cut 4 bases from V and 7 bases from J; bases unmatched to any gene: 7. This CDR3 has 14 residues. The DNA for the CDR3 is TGTGCCAGTAGTAAGACAGGGGGCGTTGGTGAGCAGTACTTC. This encodes CASSKTGGVGEQYF.

This sequence joins TRBV5-1 and TRBJ2-7, with 13 bases aligning to TRBD2. Trimming took 3 bases from V and 7 from J; bases not matched to a gene: 7. Germline CDR1 and CDR2: SGHRS and YFSETQ. CDR3 length equals 15 residues. The CDR3 loop is CASSSRTSGGAEQYF. CDR3 nucleotide sequence: TGCGCCAGCAGCTCCCGGACTAGCGGGGGAGCGGAGCAGTACTTC. The full variable domain, in which reference TRBV5-1 and TRBJ2-7 provide the parts outside the CDR3, is KAGVTQTPRYLIKTRGQQVTLSCSPISGHRSVSWYQQTPGQGLQFLFEYFSETQRNKGNFPGRFSGRQFSNSRSEMNVSTLELGDSALYLCASSSRTSGGAEQYFGPGTRLTVT.

By proportion, this clone is medium-sized (0.01 to 0.1%). The chain recombines TRBV6-5 with TRBJ1-2; a weak D match, TRBD1 (5 bases). The germline V and J ends were trimmed by 7 bases and 8 bases, with 20 bases remaining between them. The CDR3 runs 14 residues. Germline CDR1 and CDR2: MNHEY and SVGAGI. CDR3: CASTQFLGVEGYTF. In DNA, the CDR3 is TGTGCCAGCACCCAATTTTTAGGGGTAGAGGGCTACACCTTC.

This sequence joins TRBV7-2 and TRBJ1-2; 8 nucleotides line up with TRBD1. The CDR3 is made up of 13 amino acids. Germline-derived CDR1 and CDR2 are SGHTA and FQGNSA. J gave up 8 bases and V 5 bases, and 7 bases lay outside the gene matches. The CDR3 loop reads CASSKSRDRGYTF. The CDR3 region has the DNA TGTGCCAGCAGCAAGAGCCGGGACAGGGGCTACACCTTC.

This sequence joins TRBV11-3 and TRBJ2-7; unclear D gene. Trimming removed 5 bases from V and 3 bases from J, with 26 bases in between. This CDR3 has 18 residues. Germline V CDR1 and CDR2: SGHNT, YENEEA. For the CDR3, the DNA is TGTGCCAGCAGCCCCCGACCAGGTTCGGTCGGCGCCCTCTACGAGCAGTACTTC. It codes for CASSPRPGSVGALYEQYF.

The chain carries TRBV14 and TRBJ2-7, with TRBD1 as a possible D gene (6 bases). There are 15 residues in the CDR3. The germline V gene has CDR1 SGHDN and CDR2 FVKESK. Trimming shortened V by 3 bases and J by 4 bases, and 16 bases separated the two germline ends. The CDR3 DNA is TGTGCCAGCAGCCACCAGGGGATCGTAGGTTACGAGCAGTACTTC. This codes for CASSHQGIVGYEQYF.

The chain combines TRBV6-5 with TRBJ2-5; 9 bases align to TRBD1. After removal of 7 bases from V and 3 bases from J, the junction contained 9 bases not matched to a gene. The CDR3 has 15 residues. The germline V gene encodes CDR1 MNHEY and CDR2 SVGAGI. The CDR3 loop reads CASKTTGGWEETQYF. DNA of the CDR3: TGTGCCAGCAAAACCACAGGGGGCTGGGAAGAGACCCAGTACTTC.

V is TRBV5-5 and J is TRBJ2-7, with D possibly TRBD2 on 6 matching bases. V was trimmed by 2 bases and J by 0 bases, leaving 12 bases between them. CDR1 and CDR2 from the germline V gene are SGHKS and YYEKEE (reference sequence). The CDR3 totals 15 residues. The chain's CDR3 is CASSFGGTVSYEQYF. The CDR3 coding sequence is TGTGCCAGCAGCTTCGGAGGGACCGTCTCCTACGAGCAGTACTTC.

CDR3 in amino acids: CASSPRAFSRESPTDTQYF. The CDR3 DNA reads as TGTGCCAGCAGTCCGCGGGCTTTCTCGCGGGAGTCCCCCACAGATACGCAGTATTTT. This chain joins TRBV7-2 and TRBJ2-3; TRBD2 agrees at 7 bases. The trim removed 6 bases at V and 2 bases at J, leaving 20 bases unmatched. This CDR3 spans 19 amino acids. CDR1 is SGHTA and CDR2 is FQGNSA in the germline V gene.

By sample share, this clone is medium-sized (0.01 to 0.1%). The rearrangement uses TRBV10-3 and TRBJ2-1; D uncertain. Germline lookup yields CDR1 ENHRY and CDR2 SYGVKD. The CDR3 length is 12 residues. Trimming took 2 bases from V and 4 from J, leaving 3 bases between them. CDR3 region: CAISEVYNEQFF. The CDR3 DNA sequence: TGTGCCATCAGTGAGGTATACAATGAGCAGTTCTTC.

The chain links TRBV28 to TRBJ2-7; weak D call: TRBD1 (6 bases). Germline V gene lookup returns CDR1 MDHEN and CDR2 SYDVKM. The CDR3 is 14 residues long. The V gene lost 6 bases and the J gene lost 8 bases, with 20 bases spanning the gap. For the CDR3, the DNA is TGTGCCAGCAGCCAACTCTCCGGCCGGGACAAGCAGTACTTC. Protein: CASSQLSGRDKQYF.

V and J are TRBV6-1 and TRBJ2-6; D may be TRBD2 (5 bases). Germline assignment: CDR1 MNHNS and CDR2 SASEGT. V shed 6 bases and J shed 0 bases, with 9 bases lying between them. The CDR3 contains 15 residues. DNA for the CDR3: TGTGCCAGCAGACTAGGTAGCTCTGGGGCCAACGTCCTGACTTTC. Translation gives CASRLGSSGANVLTF.

J is TRBJ2-1 and V is TRBV7-3; D is possibly TRBD1 (6 bases). Germline V gene sequence: CDR1 SGHTA, CDR2 FQGTGA. The V end lost 6 bases, the J end lost 6 bases, and 18 bases lay between the germline ends. The CDR3 has 15 residues. The CDR3 coding sequence is TGTGCCAGCAGTTTACAGGGTGCTCCACTCAATGAGCAGTTCTTC. Its protein product is CASSLQGAPLNEQFF.

The CDR3 DNA reads as TGTGCCAGCAGCCGCAGACTAGCGGGGGGAACCACCGGGGAGCTGTTTTTT. It specifies CASSRRLAGGTTGELFF. The gene calls are TRBV7-2 and TRBJ2-2, with 13 bases lining up with TRBD2. There are 17 residues in the CDR3. The germline V gene has CDR1 SGHTA and CDR2 FQGNSA. J gave up 4 bases and V 5 bases, and 7 bases lay outside the gene matches.

V usage is TRBV7-2 and J usage is TRBJ1-1; TRBD1 might be the D (6 bases). CDR3 size: 14 residues. Germline CDR1 and CDR2: SGHTA and FQGNSA. V was shortened by 0 bases and J by 7 bases, with 12 bases between the two germline ends. The CDR3 is CASSLADSRGEAFF. As DNA, the CDR3 is TGTGCCAGCAGCTTAGCTGACAGCAGGGGTGAAGCTTTCTTT.

J is TRBJ2-1 and V is TRBV7-9; D may be TRBD2 (5 bases). CDR1 and CDR2 from the germline V gene are SEHNR and FQNEAQ (reference sequence). The CDR3 has 16 amino acids. Trimming cost V 4 bases and J 3 bases, with 16 bases left between them. This chain's CDR3 is CASSSRNPRDYNEQFF. As DNA, the CDR3 is TGTGCCAGCAGCTCCCGAAATCCTCGGGACTACAATGAGCAGTTCTTC.

This rearrangement joins TRBV9 to TRBJ2-7, with D possibly being TRBD2 (5 bases). Germline CDR1 and CDR2: SGDLS and YYNGEE. Trimming took off 0 bases at V and 3 bases at J, with 16 bases between the two ends. The CDR3 covers 16 residues. Here the CDR3 reads CASSVGGGSSGYEQYF. Here the CDR3 DNA reads TGTGCCAGCAGCGTAGGAGGTGGGAGCAGTGGCTACGAGCAGTACTTC.

This rearrangement joins TRBV7-8 to TRBJ2-7; 7 bases fit TRBD1. The CDR3 runs 15 residues. CDR1 SGHVS and CDR2 FQNEAQ come from the germline V gene. The J segment lost 0 bases and the V segment lost 5 bases, leaving 7 bases of the junction unmatched. CDR3 in amino acids: CASSLPTGSSYEQYF. CDR3 sequence (DNA): TGTGCCAGCAGCCTCCCGACAGGGAGCTCCTACGAGCAGTACTTC.

This chain connects TRBV5-1 to TRBJ1-3, with 8 bases fitting TRBD1. This CDR3 region has 17 residues. Trimming cost V 3 bases and J 0 bases; bases outside gene matches: 8. CDR1 is SGHRS and CDR2 is YFSETQ in the germline V gene. The CDR3 reads CASSSGTGLSSGNTIYF. CDR3 coding DNA: TGCGCCAGCAGCTCGGGGACAGGATTGAGCTCTGGAAACACCATATATTTT.

The rearrangement joins TRBV6-6 to TRBJ2-7; 7 bases match TRBD1. The CDR3 has 12 amino acids. CDR1 and CDR2 (germline): MNHNY, SVGAGI (reference sequence). Losses at the gene ends were 8 bases for V and 2 bases for J; bases not matched to a gene: 3. CDR3 nucleotide sequence: TGTGCCAGCGGGGGACAGACCTACGAGCAGTACTTC. As protein: CASGGQTYEQYF.

The V gene is TRBV7-2, the J gene TRBJ1-1; 8 bases line up with TRBD1. CDR3 length: 15 residues. Trimming cost V 4 bases and J 7 bases; bases outside gene matches: 11. Germline-derived CDR1 and CDR2 are SGHTA and FQGNSA. DNA for the CDR3: TGTGCCAGCAGCTCCCCAGACTGGACAGGGTTTGAAGCTTTCTTT. Translating it yields CASSSPDWTGFEAFF.

The genes are TRBV2 and TRBJ2-2; TRBD2 matches at 11 bases. This CDR3 contains 15 residues. Germline CDR1 and CDR2: SNHLY and FYNNEI. The J segment lost 7 bases and the V segment lost 7 bases, leaving 8 bases of the junction unmatched. The DNA of the CDR3 is TGTGCCAGCAATGTAGCGGGGGGGCCGAACGGGGAGCTGTTTTTT. Protein: CASNVAGGPNGELFF.

The V gene is TRBV19, the J gene TRBJ1-3; no clear D. V lost 3 bases and J 0 bases, leaving 6 bases between the germline ends. The CDR3 loop spans 14 amino acids. The germline gives CDR1 LNHDA, CDR2 SQIVND (reference sequence). CDR3 nucleotides: TGTGCCAGTAGTATGGTCAGCTCTGGAAACACCATATATTTT. It yields the protein CASSMVSSGNTIYF.

The chain uses TRBV21-1 and TRBJ2-1; the DNA was not compared with TRBD2, the D call given in the table. TRBV21-1 is designated a pseudogene. The CDR3 spans 16 residues. In nucleotides, the CDR3 is TGTGCCAGCAGCAAAGTCGAGGGAGGTACCTACAATGAGCAGTTCTTC. Encoded protein: CASSKVEGGTYNEQFF.

The chain carries TRBV7-3 and TRBJ2-3; TRBD2 agrees at 13 bases. J was trimmed by 4 bases and V by 3 bases; bases with no gene match: 1. CDR1 SGHTA and CDR2 FQGTGA come from the germline V gene. The CDR3 runs to 15 residues. CDR3 DNA sequence: TGTGCCAGCAGCTTTACTAGCGGGAGGGCAGATACGCAGTATTTT. Translating it yields CASSFTSGRADTQYF.